The T cell receptor beta chain described here comes from a study of T-cell memory formation after mild COVID-19. About the study: In these data, TCR clusters were largely donor specific.

Study conclusions and caveats: Cross-reactive memory seemingly joined, as some responding clones were found in pre-infection memory.

A note on this clonotype: The antigen is unknown.

Trimming at V came to 7 bases and at J to 2 bases, leaving 3 bases not matched to a gene. This CDR3 spans 14 amino acids. Germline V gene lookup returns CDR1 MNHEY and CDR2 SMNVEV (reference sequence). One entry per CDR3 protein results from TCRdb running MiXCR on the 5' RACE reads. This sample has about 270,000 distinct CDR3 sequences, with more than 15% found just once. V usage is TRBV27 and J usage is TRBJ1-2, with 11 positions matching TRBD1. The source is a man aged 18 to 29 who had mild COVID-19 (a few samples of this study predate the infection). Cell type and time point are not known. Sequenced sample: PBMCs or a T cell subset sorted from them (not recorded which). The CDR3 DNA is TGTGCCAGCACCCGGACAGGGGGCAACTATGGCTACACCTTC. Translation gives CASTRTGGNYGYTF.